This TCR beta chain was recorded in a study of Graves' ophthalmopathy and Graves' hyperthyroidism. Study-wide findings and caveats: Ophthalmopathy could be told apart from stable hyperthyroidism by a 13-signature model (87.88% sensitivity, approximately 76% specificity).

Scientists amplified the TCR beta CDR3 regions from RNA transcripts. HTBI-primed RT-PCR formed the first round, and a multiplex PCR formed the second. One entry per CDR3 protein results from TCRdb running MiXCR on the multiplex PCR reads. The sample gives around 1,000,000 distinct CDR3 sequences, about 35% of which show up once; roughly 11% is in the top ten. This CDR3 has 17 amino acids. CDR1 and CDR2 from the germline V gene are WSHSY and SAAADI. The V gene end was trimmed by 8 bases and the J gene end by 6 bases; junction bases not matched to a gene: 13. This clonotype was counted many times. Its antigen remains unknown.

The chain carries TRBV10-2 and TRBJ2-7, with 16 bases that match TRBD2. The TCR comes from an adult man with Graves' hyperthyroidism. The sequencing input was peripheral blood or thyroid tissue (not recorded which). This CDR3 is CASQPGLAGGLSPEQYF. The CDR3 bases are TGCGCCAGCCAACCGGGACTAGCGGGAGGGCTGAGTCCCGAGCAGTACTTC.